This TCR beta chain was found in a study of long-term antiretroviral therapy in people with HIV. As concerns this clone: No antigen is known for it.

At survey level, the immunoSEQ assay was run in its v3.0 version. The repertoire was sequenced with immunoSEQ multiplex PCR; TCRdb's copy has only in-frame clones and lacks some. This table holds tens of thousands of clones, nearly 95% found once. Study-wide results and limits: Pre-ART clonal expansion yielded clones that dominated the repertoire at all time points. Post-treatment diversity went higher with ART but stayed below transplant donor controls.

V was clipped by 5 bases and J by 8 bases, with 18 bases between them. Germline lookup yields CDR1 MNHEY and CDR2 SVGAGI. The CDR3 runs 14 residues. The study drew at least one pre-ART and at least two post-ART PBMC samples from every donor. DNA was extracted from about 1-10 million thawed cryopreserved PBMC. This chain uses TRBV6-5 with TRBJ1-2; a possible D gene is TRBD1 (6 bases). The TCR originated in a man aged 25 to 40 with HIV. The starting material was unsorted PBMCs, obtained 6 to 6.5 years after starting antiretroviral therapy. The CDR3 is CASSDTTGSHGYTF. CDR3 DNA: TGTGCCAGCAGTGATACGACAGGCTCGCACGGCTACACCTTC.